These 19 T cell receptor beta chains share one sample of origin, sequenced in a study of cytomegalovirus exposure and HLA in healthy donors. TCRdb's copy holds only in-frame clones and misses some; the assay was immunoSEQ multiplex PCR. This table has around 300,000 clones, approximately 90% appearing once. The sample comprised PBMCs. These TCRs come from a woman younger than 45 in good health and CMV-seropositive.

The chain couples TRBV7-2 to TRBJ2-2, with a possible D match to TRBD1 (6 bases). Germline values: CDR1 SGHTA, CDR2 FQGNSA. The CDR3 contains 14 residues. The V and J ends lost 4 bases and 3 bases respectively, with 9 bases between them. CDR3 protein: CASSYPGDTGELFF. The CDR3 DNA reads as TGTGCCAGCAGCTACCCAGGGGACACCGGGGAGCTGTTTTTT.

The chain couples TRBV7-2 to TRBJ1-5, with D hard to call. CDR3 length: 14 amino acids. Trimming shortened V by 5 bases and J by 2 bases, and 10 bases separated the two germline ends. Germline lookup yields CDR1 SGHTA and CDR2 FQGNSA. The CDR3 DNA reads TGTGCCAGCAGCCTTACCTCAGGCAATCAGCCCCAGCATTTT. Protein sequence: CASSLTSGNQPQHF.

This chain links TRBV7-9 with TRBJ1-5; weak D call: TRBD1 (5 bases). Germline CDR1 is SEHNR and CDR2 is FQNEAQ (reference sequence). V was trimmed by 2 bases and J by 4 bases, leaving 21 bases between them. The CDR3 is 18 amino acids. For the CDR3, the DNA is TGTGCCAGCAGCTTAAGCCTTGGGACCGCCGGAGCTAATCAGCCCCAGCATTTT. Residues: CASSLSLGTAGANQPQHF.

The V call is TRBV5-1, the J call TRBJ1-6; D might be TRBD1 (5 bases). V lost 4 bases and J lost 8, with 13 bases in between. CDR1 is SGHRS and CDR2 is YFSETQ in the germline V gene. The CDR3 runs 14 residues. CDR3 protein: CASSNSGWDSPLHF. The DNA for the CDR3 is TGCGCCAGCAGCAATTCAGGGTGGGATTCACCCCTCCACTTT.

This chain connects TRBV5-8 to TRBJ1-2; D remains ambiguous. Trimming took 2 bases from V and 2 from J, leaving 1 base between them. Per germline, CDR1 SGHTS and CDR2 YDEGEE. The CDR3 has 11 amino acids. The CDR3: CASSFNYGYTF. The DNA for the CDR3 is TGTGCCAGCAGCTTCAACTATGGCTACACCTTC.

This sequence joins TRBV7-3 and TRBJ2-7; 9 bases fit TRBD1. V was pared by 8 bases and J by 5 bases, with 7 bases of the junction left unmatched. The CDR3 sequence is 13 residues long. Germline V gives CDR1 SGHTA, CDR2 FQGTGA. CDR3 residues: CASGRDRAHEQYF. CDR3 sequence (DNA): TGTGCCAGCGGTAGGGACAGGGCCCACGAGCAGTACTTC.

The genes are TRBV2 and TRBJ2-7, with 9 bases lining up with TRBD1. J lost 2 bases, V lost 6 bases, and 2 bases had no gene match. The germline gives CDR1 SNHLY, CDR2 FYNNEI. The CDR3 is made up of 13 amino acids. The chain's CDR3 is CASRTGGPYEQYF. In DNA form, the CDR3 reads TGTGCCAGCAGGACAGGGGGACCCTACGAGCAGTACTTC.

The chain joins TRBV9 to TRBJ2-1, with D perhaps assigned TRBD1 or TRBD2 (6 bases each). Germline V gene lookup returns CDR1 SGDLS and CDR2 YYNGEE. V was shortened by 2 bases and J by 0 bases, with 15 bases between the two germline ends. CDR3 size: 17 residues. The CDR3 nucleotides are TGTGCCAGCAGCGTGGCCCTAGGGGGGAGCTCCTACAATGAGCAGTTCTTC. Residues: CASSVALGGSSYNEQFF.

This rearrangement joins TRBV30 to TRBJ2-5; D is possibly TRBD1 or TRBD2 (6 bases each). The CDR3 loop spans 14 amino acids. Germline-derived CDR1 and CDR2 are GTSNPN and SVGIG (reference sequence). Trimming removed 0 bases at V and 1 base at J, with 9 bases between. The DNA of the CDR3 is TGTGCCTGGAGTGTTGGGGGGCCCCAAGAGACCCAGTACTTC. This gives the protein CAWSVGGPQETQYF.

This clone was recorded only once. J is TRBJ2-7 and V is TRBV29-1, with 11 bases matching TRBD1. J gave up 3 bases and V 5 bases, and 3 bases lay outside the gene matches. The CDR3 spans 13 residues. Germline CDR1 and CDR2: SQVTM and ANQGSEA. The CDR3 sequence: CSVSGTGGYEQYF. In nucleotides, the CDR3 is TGCAGCGTTTCCGGGACAGGGGGCTACGAGCAGTACTTC.

The chain is built from TRBV28 and TRBJ1-1; TRBD1 might be the D (6 bases). There are 12 residues in the CDR3. Germline values: CDR1 MDHEN, CDR2 SYDVKM. The V and J ends lost 3 bases and 8 bases respectively, with 10 bases between them. The CDR3 is CASSLKGVEAFF. CDR3 DNA: TGTGCCAGCAGTTTGAAGGGGGTCGAAGCTTTCTTT.

This chain uses TRBV2 with TRBJ1-1; 9 bases are shared with TRBD1. V was pared by 1 base and J by 2 bases, with 11 bases of the junction left unmatched. The germline V gene has CDR1 SNHLY and CDR2 FYNNEI. The CDR3 consists of 18 residues. CDR3 nucleotides: TGTGCCAGCAGTGAAGTCGTCCCGGGACAGGGCCTAAACACTGAAGCTTTCTTT. Its protein product is CASSEVVPGQGLNTEAFF.

This chain links TRBV30 with TRBJ2-3; D is unclear. The V gene lost 1 base and the J gene lost 10 bases, with 9 bases spanning the gap. The CDR3 length is 11 residues. Germline-derived CDR1 and CDR2 are GTSNPN and SVGIG (reference sequence). CDR3 DNA sequence: TGTGCCTGGAGTGGACAAAGGCCGCAGTATTTT. This gives the protein CAWSGQRPQYF.

The genes are TRBV2 and TRBJ2-5; D is possibly TRBD1 or TRBD2 (5 bases each). Germline V lookup: CDR1 SNHLY, CDR2 FYNNEI. This CDR3 comprises 13 residues. V lost 10 bases and J 5 bases, leaving 17 bases between the germline ends. The CDR3, as DNA: TGTGCCACCCCAAGAGGGGTTGGGGAGACCCAGTACTTC. Translated, it gives CATPRGVGETQYF.

Written as DNA, the CDR3 is TGTGCCAGCAGTGAAGGGGGGCGGCCCTATGGCTACACCTTC. Amino acids: CASSEGGRPYGYTF. V and J are TRBV6-1 and TRBJ1-2, with TRBD1 as a possible D gene (6 bases). Germline CDR1 reads MNHNS; CDR2 reads SASEGT. The V end was cut by 1 base, the J end by 4 bases, with 10 bases between. This CDR3 region has 14 residues.

The CDR3 loop is CASSFSLDTEAFF. CDR3 coding DNA: TGCGCCAGCAGCTTTTCCCTTGACACTGAAGCTTTCTTT. The J gene is TRBJ1-1, the V gene TRBV5-1; D is unresolved. V lost 2 bases to trimming and J lost 3 bases, with 8 bases between them. This CDR3 is 13 amino acids long. Per the germline V gene, CDR1 is SGHRS and CDR2 is YFSETQ.

Here the CDR3 DNA reads TGTGCCAGCAGTCGGGGAACTGAAGCTTTCTTT. Translation: CASSRGTEAFF. J is TRBJ1-1 and V is TRBV6-1, with D unresolved. CDR3 length equals 11 residues. CDR1 and CDR2 (germline): MNHNS, SASEGT. Trimming shortened V by 5 bases and J by 5 bases, and 6 bases separated the two germline ends.

V usage is TRBV4-3 and J usage is TRBJ1-2; D is uncertain. V was clipped by 0 bases and J by 8 bases, with 16 bases between them. The CDR3 extends over 15 amino acids. CDR1 is LGHNA and CDR2 is YSLEER in the germline V gene. This chain's CDR3 is CASSQDRAATQGYTF. The CDR3 bases are TGCGCCAGCAGCCAAGATCGGGCAGCCACGCAGGGCTACACCTTC.

The chain carries TRBV5-1 and TRBJ2-7, with 10 positions matching TRBD1. The CDR3 is made up of 15 amino acids. Trimming cost V 0 bases and J 3 bases; bases outside gene matches: 3. Germline assignment: CDR1 SGHRS and CDR2 YFSETQ. The CDR3 reads CASSLARTGGYEQYF. CDR3 bases: TGCGCCAGCAGCTTGGCTAGGACAGGGGGCTACGAGCAGTACTTC.